The source of this TCR beta chain is a study of blood T cells in healthy people across ages (dated by TCRdb to between 2014 and 2016). About the full investigation: In model experiments, template switching captured about one uniquely barcoded TCR beta cDNA molecule for every two T cells. The donors were split into four age groups: young (average about 15 years), middle-aged (about 40), aged (over 55) and long-lived (approximately 80). To track age-related changes in TCR beta repertoire diversity, the study relied on deep sequencing normalized with unique cDNA molecular identifiers. Using the same blood draw, the study looked at two additional independent replicas of 1 million unique cDNA reads for two donors, one aged 18 to 30 and the other aged 80 or older.

Taken from cysteine to phenylalanine, the CDR3 has 14 residues. CDR3 DNA only is kept here, 42 bases in frame from base 1. Germline trimming amounts to 6 bases on V and 5 bases on J, with 9 as the count of junction bases outside the gene matches. Comment on this clonotype: The target of this receptor is not known. No much larger clone is present one base from it, and per-base qualities are unavailable.

The library was made by 5' RACE. Sequenced using an Illumina HiSeq 2500. The second PCR ran for roughly 7 to 11 cycles and used a J-beta primer mix along with a sample-barcoded 5' primer. A template-switch 5' adaptor carrying 12 random nucleotides introduced a unique molecular identifier onto each TCR beta cDNA molecule. At least 2.5 million CDR3-containing paired-end reads were obtained from each sample. All of the RNA was converted into first-strand cDNA using the Mint cDNA synthesis kit, with a TRBC-specific oligonucleotide serving as the primer. After uracil-DNA glycosylase treatment, a first 18-cycle PCR used universal primers M1SS and BC2_uni_R on all cDNA. The original pipeline was this. For normalization, 1 million high-quality reads were randomly selected from each sample, with every read carrying a distinct molecular identifier. Instead of being binned into consensus sequences, reads that shared molecular identifiers were thrown out. MiTCR, with a Q25 quality threshold and the strictest error-elimination algorithm, was used for CDR3 identification, clonotype clustering and error correction. Lower-bound total TCR beta diversity was estimated with a nonparametric unseen species model using Euler transformation. The public reads were run again by TCRdb, first through fastp at Q25 and then through MiXCR, and only productive beta chains were kept. Each entry is one CDR3 protein sequence, shown with its most common DNA and genes. These V and J calls originate from TCRdb's pipeline instead of the authors' own analysis. The sample table lists around 780,000 distinct CDR3 sequences, roughly 24% of them with a count of one. The ten largest clones represent around 3% of the sample.

The donors were about 40 Caucasian individuals from Russia, aged 6 to 90 years, who were systemically healthy. Each donor gave around 9 milliliters of peripheral blood, collected into EDTA-treated Vacutainer tubes. Ficoll-Paque density-gradient centrifugation was used to isolate PBMCs, with at least 6 million per sample. Total RNA was extracted from PBMCs with Trizol reagent, with at least 6 micrograms obtained per sample. For every donor, flow cytometry on a PBMC aliquot measured the percentage of naive CD45RAhigh/CD27high T cells. Points the paper makes about the study in general: Estimates of total diversity based on one million sequenced T cells were regarded as lower bounds and as underestimates. Donor CMV infection status was unknown, potentially confounding age-related changes in expanded clonotypes. A strong correlation was found between observed TCR beta diversity and the percentage of naive T cells measured by flow cytometry. Compared with the aged group, the long-lived group had more naive CD4+ T cells, fewer expanded clones and increased TCR diversity, suggesting age selection. Observed TCR beta diversity per million T cells fell roughly linearly with age, and a significant reduction was already apparent by age approximately 40. Because profiling used bulk unsorted PBMCs, naive and antigen-experienced compartments could not be compared conclusively.

These data also featured in a second study, about T cells of mothers and their children. As noted in the second study: Nine systemically healthy Caucasian individuals, comprising three mothers and their six children, were included as donors. cDNA synthesis used all of the extracted RNA, with 1.5 ug of RNA in each 15 ul reaction. In the second PCR, sample barcodes and 2-4 random nucleotides were introduced via the M1S primer. More than 8 million TCR beta CDR3 reads were obtained from each mother, and 2.5 million to 3.5 million reads were obtained from each child. Thymic selection similarly shapes TCR recombination output in related and unrelated pairs, with minor effect from inherited differences. Normalized repertoire overlap was always found to be slightly, but never significantly, higher in related mother-child pairs than in unrelated mother-child pairs. No persistent microchimeric T cell clones were detected, at a sensitivity of roughly 99 clones per million clonotypes. To look for features that set related mother-child pairs apart from unrelated individuals, the researchers ran deep NGS to compare the TCR beta repertoires of mothers and children. The mean age was approximately 41 +/- 4 years for the mothers and approximately 11 +/- 4 years for the children. After adapters were ligated using NEBNext reagents, the libraries underwent 100+100 nt paired-end sequencing on an Illumina HiSeq 2000. To prevent cross-contamination, the mother and child libraries were prepared a month apart and were sequenced in separate runs. For each donor, between roughly 500,000 and 2,100,000 distinct TCR beta clonotypes were identified. Naive TCR beta clonotypes were estimated from low-frequency clonotypes matched to each donor's FACS-determined naive share, without sorting.

What was sequenced was blood. This TCR derives from a boy younger than 18 in good health. Recombination connected TRBV23-1 to TRBJ1-1; a stretch of 7 junction bases matches TRBD1. TRBV23-1 is classed as an ORF, of uncertain function. The CDR3 reads as follows: CASSTHRGRTEAFF. Here is the DNA: TGCGCCAGCAGCACCCACAGGGGAAGGACTGAAGCTTTCTTT.